The next 21 T cell receptor beta chains were all read from a single sample in a study of shared clonotypes between healthy human individuals. The table came from immunoSEQ multiplex PCR; TCRdb's copy has only in-frame clones and leaves some out. The table has under 850,000 clones, 55% to 75% seen once. The material sequenced was memory CD4+ T cells sorted from blood. Subset: CD45RA-negative fraction. All receptors derive from a woman aged 25 to 39 in good health.

V is TRBV5-5 and J is TRBJ1-2; D may be TRBD1 (5 bases). The CDR3 totals 14 residues. In germline, CDR1 is SGHKS, CDR2 YYEKEE (reference sequence). Trimming stripped 0 bases from V and 0 bases from J, with 6 bases between. CDR3 sequence reads: CASSLGQSNYGYTF. The CDR3 nucleotides are TGTGCCAGCAGCTTGGGACAGTCTAACTATGGCTACACCTTC. Complete variable domain (other parts from reference TRBV5-5 and TRBJ1-2): DAGVTQSPTHLIKTRGQQVTLRCSPISGHKSVSWYQQVLGQGPQFIFQYYEKEERGRGNFPDRFSARQFPNYSSELNVNALLLGDSALYLCASSLGQSNYGYTFGSGTRLTVV.

This clone turned up a few times. This rearrangement joins TRBV27 to TRBJ1-5, with TRBD1 matching 8 bases. CDR1 and CDR2 from the germline V gene are MNHEY and SMNVEV (reference sequence). Germline trimming cut 0 bases from V and 3 bases from J; bases unmatched to any gene: 7. The CDR3 loop spans 17 amino acids. CDR3 bases: TGTGCCAGCAGTTTATCAGTCACCAGGGGGCACAATCAGCCCCAGCATTTT. Protein: CASSLSVTRGHNQPQHF.

This clone was seen only a few times. Other DNA sequences in the sample encode the same CDR3. This chain links TRBV30 with TRBJ2-2; D remains unclear. From germline, CDR1 is GTSNPN and CDR2 SVGIG (reference sequence). This CDR3 is built from 13 residues. Trimming took off 0 bases at V and 4 bases at J, with 6 bases between the two ends. This chain's CDR3 is CAWSVLGTGELFF. CDR3 sequence (DNA): TGTGCCTGGAGTGTTCTAGGCACCGGGGAGCTGTTTTTT. The full variable domain, with the rest looked up from reference TRBV30 and TRBJ2-2, is SQTIHQWPATLVQPVGSPLSLECTVEGTSNPNLYWYRQAAGRGLQLLFYSVGIGQISSEVPQNLSASRPQDRQFILSSKKLLLSDSGFYLCAWSVLGTGELFFGEGSRLTVL.

V is TRBV7-6 and J is TRBJ2-3, with D tentatively TRBD1 (5 bases). Looked up from germline, CDR1 is SGHVS and CDR2 is FNYEAQ. V lost 5 bases and J lost 6, with 18 bases in between. This CDR3 spans 15 amino acids. The CDR3 region has the DNA TGTGCCAGCAGCCCCCAGGGCGCCTTGGTCGATACGCAGTATTTT. Protein product: CASSPQGALVDTQYF.

The chain is built from TRBV30 and TRBJ2-5; D remains unclear. The DNA matches TRBJ2-7 better at its end, which makes the J call doubtful. This CDR3 contains 13 residues. Germline lookup yields CDR1 GTSNPN and CDR2 SVGIG (reference sequence). The CDR3 loop reads CAWKSPVSYEQYF. The CDR3 DNA reads as TGTGCCTGGAAGTCACCCGTCTCCTACGAGCAGTACTTC.

V gene TRBV5-5 combines with J gene TRBJ1-4; 8 nucleotides align to TRBD1. The CDR3 loop spans 13 amino acids. Germline assignment: CDR1 SGHKS and CDR2 YYEKEE (reference sequence). The V segment lost 4 bases and the J segment 8 bases; nucleotides outside the gene matches: 4. DNA of the CDR3: TGTGCCAGCAGCCAATGGACAGGGGAAAAACTGTTTTTT. Translation: CASSQWTGEKLFF.

This clone came up a few times. V usage is TRBV19 and J usage is TRBJ2-3, with D unclear. V lost 3 bases and J lost 3, with 13 bases in between. This CDR3 contains 15 residues. CDR1 is LNHDA, CDR2 SQIVND, per germline (reference sequence). CDR3 region: CASSMSLEVTDTQYF. CDR3 sequence (DNA): TGTGCCAGTAGTATGAGTCTCGAAGTAACAGATACGCAGTATTTT.

This chain links TRBV18 with TRBJ2-7; 8 bases agree with TRBD2. V dropped 6 bases and J dropped 4; count of bases not matched to a gene: 17. This CDR3 spans 17 amino acids. The germline V gene has CDR1 KGHSH and CDR2 LQKENI. The CDR3 sequence: CASSSLGGSGSRYEQYF. Here the CDR3 DNA reads TGTGCCAGCTCGTCGTTAGGTGGGAGCGGGAGCAGGTACGAGCAGTACTTC.

The rearrangement links TRBV29-1 to TRBJ2-7; D may match TRBD1 or TRBD2 (5 bases each). CDR1 and CDR2 (germline): SQVTM, ANQGSEA. The CDR3 sequence is 12 residues long. V was clipped by 1 base and J by 7 bases, with 11 bases between them. The CDR3 is CSVEVGGGEQYF. The DNA of the CDR3 is TGCAGCGTTGAAGTTGGGGGTGGTGAGCAGTACTTC.

This chain links TRBV27 with TRBJ2-2; 10 bases are a match to TRBD2. With 5 bases clipped from V and 0 bases from J, the junction kept 21 bases outside the gene matches. Per the germline V gene, CDR1 is MNHEY and CDR2 is SMNVEV (reference sequence). The length of the CDR3 is 22 residues. CDR3 protein: CASSRFRLAGDPTDTNTGELFF. Here the CDR3 DNA reads TGTGCCAGCAGTCGATTCCGCCTAGCGGGAGACCCTACCGACACGAACACCGGGGAGCTGTTTTTT.

The rearrangement links TRBV15 to TRBJ2-5; D ambiguous. The CDR3 runs 17 residues. V was pared by 0 bases and J by 2 bases, with 16 bases between. Looked up from germline, CDR1 is LNHNV and CDR2 is YYDKDF (reference sequence). CDR3 coding DNA: TGTGCCACCAGCAGAGACTTGAGACGGACGTTACAAGAGACCCAGTACTTC. It encodes CATSRDLRRTLQETQYF.

The rearrangement links TRBV10-1 to TRBJ2-1; 8 bases fit TRBD1. This CDR3 has 15 amino acids. CDR1 is WNHNN, CDR2 SYGVQD, per germline (reference sequence). The ends lost 5 bases at V and 3 bases at J; junction bases unmatched: 6. Written as DNA, the CDR3 is TGCGCCAGCAGTTTCACAGGGGGTGGCTACAATGAGCAGTTCTTC. Its protein is CASSFTGGGYNEQFF.

This chain joins TRBV19 and TRBJ2-6; no definite D call. Germline-derived CDR1 and CDR2 are LNHDA and SQIVND (reference sequence). Trimming took 5 bases from V and 2 from J, leaving 4 bases between them. The CDR3 runs 13 residues. In DNA form, the CDR3 reads TGTGCCAGTAGTGAGACTGGGGCCAACGTCCTGACTTTC. This encodes CASSETGANVLTF.

The CDR3 nucleotides read TGTGCCAGCAGCTCGGCACAGCTGACGAACACTGAAGCTTTCTTT. Translating it yields CASSSAQLTNTEAFF. V and J are TRBV2 and TRBJ1-1; unclear D gene. The germline CDR1 and CDR2 sequences are SNHLY and FYNNEI. This CDR3 comprises 15 residues. Trimming pared 6 bases from V and 1 base from J, leaving 15 bases between.

The genes are TRBV28 and TRBJ1-2; no firm D call. CDR1 is MDHEN, CDR2 SYDVKM, per germline. Trimming removed 3 bases at V and 8 bases at J, with 10 bases between. The CDR3 loop spans 12 amino acids. The CDR3 nucleotides read TGTGCCAGCAGTTTGTACAGTACCGGCTACACCTTC. Translation gives CASSLYSTGYTF.

The chain uses TRBV5-1 and TRBJ2-3; D tentatively reads TRBD1 or TRBD2 (5 bases each). Trimming shortened V by 1 base and J by 1 base, and 10 bases separated the two germline ends. CDR3 length: 15 amino acids. Germline CDR1 reads SGHRS; CDR2 reads YFSETQ. The CDR3 nucleotides read TGCGCCAGCAGCTTGTTGGTGGGGGGCACAGATACGCAGTATTTT. Translation gives CASSLLVGGTDTQYF.

The chain carries TRBV29-1 and TRBJ2-3, with D hard to call. This CDR3 region has 14 residues. The germline gives CDR1 SQVTM, CDR2 ANQGSEA. V was trimmed by 4 bases and J by 0 bases, leaving 11 bases between them. The CDR3 here is CSVVGRESTDTQYF. CDR3 in DNA: TGCAGCGTTGTGGGCAGAGAGAGCACAGATACGCAGTATTTT.

The rearrangement joins TRBV28 to TRBJ2-3; 7 bases are a match to TRBD2. Trimming cost V 0 bases and J 5 bases; bases outside gene matches: 17. The germline gives CDR1 MDHEN, CDR2 SYDVKM. CDR3 length equals 19 residues. This CDR3 reads CASSLWGLGEGRVVDTQYF. CDR3 nucleotide sequence: TGTGCCAGCAGTTTATGGGGCCTCGGGGAAGGGAGGGTAGTAGATACGCAGTATTTT. Based on the CDR3 plus reference TRBV28 and TRBJ2-3, the full variable domain is DVKVTQSSRYLVKRTGEKVFLECVQDMDHENMFWYRQDPGLGLRLIYFSYDVKMKEKGDIPEGYSVSREKKERFSLILESASTNQTSMYLCASSLWGLGEGRVVDTQYFGPGTRLTVL.

This clone was detected only once. The chain joins TRBV7-6 to TRBJ2-1; 7 bases agree with TRBD2. CDR1 is SGHVS, CDR2 FNYEAQ, per germline. This CDR3 spans 16 amino acids. The ends lost 4 bases at V and 2 bases at J; junction bases unmatched: 8. CDR3 in amino acids: CASSSMGGSPYNEQFF. CDR3 sequence (DNA): TGTGCCAGCAGCTCAATGGGCGGGAGCCCCTACAATGAGCAGTTCTTC.

This chain uses TRBV6-1 with TRBJ2-7; D is undetermined. The CDR3 covers 13 residues. In germline, CDR1 is MNHNS, CDR2 SASEGT. Deletions cut 7 bases from V and 4 bases from J, with 14 bases between. The CDR3 DNA sequence: TGTGCCAGCACGCTGGACCCAAAATACGAGCAGTACTTC. Translating it yields CASTLDPKYEQYF.

The rearrangement joins TRBV6-1 to TRBJ2-6; D gene ambiguous. The CDR3 is 15 residues long. The ends were cut back, 5 bases at V and 0 bases at J, with 8 bases in the middle. Germline V CDR1 and CDR2: MNHNS, SASEGT. CDR3 loop: CASSNRASGANVLTF. CDR3 coding DNA: TGTGCCAGCAGTAACAGAGCCTCTGGGGCCAACGTCCTGACTTTC.